This T cell receptor (beta chain) was identified in a study of CD8 T cells in Susac syndrome. The sequenced target, TCR beta, came from blood CD8+ and CD4+ T cells. Negative isolation yielded CD8+ and CD4+ T cells; FACS enriched TEMRA cells. General observations from the study: The study recognized that its TCR sequencing and HLA analysis covered a relatively small number of individuals.

In regard to this clonotype: Its target is not known.

This CDR3 region has 15 residues. Germline loops: CDR1 LNHNV, CDR2 YYDKDF (reference sequence). The V and J ends lost 2 bases and 4 bases respectively, with 15 bases between them. Reverse transcription used about 0.5 to 1 ug RNA and random hexamers. immunoSEQ multiplex PCR amplified TCR beta CDR3 across 54 Vbeta, 13 Jbeta. Each CDR3 protein is one row after TCRdb ran MiXCR on the immunoSEQ multiplex PCR reads. Here the sample spans roughly 200,000 distinct CDR3 sequences, approximately 94% being singletons. Input material: CD4+ T cells from PBMCs. J is TRBJ2-7 and V is TRBV15; D is unclear. This clonotype was obtained from a human donor in good health. The CDR3 here is CATSRLADARYEQYF. CDR3 sequence (DNA): TGTGCCACCAGCAGATTGGCGGATGCGAGGTACGAGCAGTACTTC.